This TCR beta chain comes out of a study of a mutant IDH1 vaccine in newly diagnosed glioma listed by TCRdb under 2021. For context, the study as a whole: Patients received eight vaccinations in weeks 1, 3, 5, 7, 11, 15, 19 and 23, corresponding to visits V03 through V10. Vaccination began 4-6 weeks after radiotherapy alone, or alongside temozolomide cycles in the chemotherapy-containing groups. Of the roughly 33 treated patients, approximately 60% were male and around 40% were female, and the mean age was roughly 40 years. Prior to enrollment, standard therapy consisting of radiotherapy alone, temozolomide alone, or radiochemotherapy with temozolomide had been administered to patients, with the combination being received by most patients. Peripheral blood was drawn at six visits: V03 (baseline), V05, V07, V10, V12 and V13. Longitudinal TCRB deep sequencing was done for 25 to 30 treated patients, wherever samples were available for exploratory analyses. Results the study describes overall, beyond this receptor: Availability determined which PBMC samples were chosen for TCRB deep sequencing. Vaccine-induced immune responses across multiple MHC alleles were detected in approximately 94% of patients. According to the authors, sample limitations meant that analyses of patient blood samples could not be reproduced. Changes in the top peripheral T cell clonotypes picked up by TCRB sequencing did not appear to be linked to pseudoprogression.

The sample's time point, from its label and the paper: week 23, last vaccination. A 20-mer mutant IDH1 peptide at 300 micrograms in Montanide made up each vaccine dose, which was injected subcutaneously together with topical imiquimod. The donors had newly diagnosed IDH1-mutant astrocytomas of WHO grade 3 or 4 that showed loss of nuclear ATRX. The samples were drawn from NOA16, a multicentre, single-arm, open-label phase I trial in Germany that tested a mutant IDH1 peptide vaccine in humans for the first time. Genomic DNA for TCRB sequencing was extracted from EDTA blood using the DNeasy Blood and Tissue Kit. For CDR1 and CDR2, the germline V gene lists SGHVS and FQNEAQ. Trimmed from V: 1 base; trimmed from J: 3 bases; junction bases lacking a gene match: 5. The CDR3 sequence holds 19 residues, the cysteine and phenylalanine included. Only CDR3 DNA remains: 57 bases, in frame from the first base.

Preparation of the library involved the immunoSEQ multiplex PCR assay. Rearranged TCR beta chain sequences were amplified using the hsTCRB Kit according to the manufacturer's protocol. Sequencing of TCRB libraries was carried out on an Illumina MiSeq. Per the original workflow: Demultiplexing, trimming and gene mapping were performed with the kit vendor's proprietary platform. The source is immuneACCESS, and TCRdb retained only in-frame sequences with V and J called. Part of the clones is not carried over; for the studies checked, unresolved V genes explain less than half of this, and the remainder is unexplained. Clonal size and the V and J genes are those of that table, whereas D and trimming came from the DNA. The sample table shows around 76,000 clones, and 85% to 90% are seen once. Of the sample, 0.6% to 0.95% falls within the top ten clones. For this clone: Its specific antigen is unknown. Base-call qualities are not available, and no considerably larger clone is one nucleotide away.

The rearrangement joined TRBV7-8 to TRBJ2-6; TRBD2 matches 14 bases in the middle. This sample comprised PBMCs, obtained from a glioma patient whose treatment included an IDH1 peptide vaccine. This receptor was taken from a woman aged 50 to 60 with glioma. Read as DNA, the sequence is TGTGCCAGCAGCTTAGGTTTTGGACTAGCGGGAGGTGGGGCCAACGTCCTGACTTTC. This sequence encodes CASSLGFGLAGGGANVLTF.